The 21 T cell receptor beta chains reported below all come from one sample, sequenced in a study of blood T cell repertoires in COVID-19. Sequenced by immunoSEQ multiplex PCR; TCRdb stores in-frame clones only, minus some. This table has about 120,000 clones, 74% appearing once. What was sequenced was peripheral blood. These receptors were taken from a man aged 55 to 70 with acute or convalescent COVID-19.

The chain uses TRBV29-1 and TRBJ2-3; TRBD2 aligns across 14 bases. The CDR3 runs to 16 residues. V trimming: 1 base; J trimming: 0 bases; junction bases outside the gene matches: 0. The germline gives CDR1 SQVTM, CDR2 ANQGSEA. CDR3 loop: CSVEGTSGGSTDTQYF. The CDR3 coding sequence is TGCAGCGTTGAAGGGACTAGCGGGGGGAGCACAGATACGCAGTATTTT.

This chain joins TRBV3-1 (or the pseudogene TRBV3-2) and TRBJ1-6, with unresolved D. The CDR3 consists of 13 residues. CDR1 is LGHDT and CDR2 is YNNKEL in the germline V gene (reference sequence). V lost 1 base and J 10 bases, leaving 8 bases between the germline ends. The CDR3 is CASSQALISPLHF. CDR3 sequence (DNA): TGTGCCAGCAGCCAAGCCCTAATATCACCCCTCCACTTT.

This clone was seen a single time. The gene calls are TRBV4-1 and TRBJ2-1; tentatively, D is TRBD2 (6 bases). V was shortened by 2 bases and J by 7 bases, with 18 bases between the two germline ends. This CDR3 comprises 16 residues. Germline CDR1 MGHRA, CDR2 YSYEKL. CDR3 sequence: CASSQPGVQVGNEQFF. DNA of the CDR3: TGCGCCAGCAGCCAACCGGGGGTCCAAGTAGGTAATGAGCAGTTCTTC.

The V and J genes are TRBV5-1 and TRBJ2-1; 10 nucleotides align to TRBD2. The CDR3 contains 17 residues. CDR1 SGHRS and CDR2 YFSETQ come from the germline V gene. V was pared by 4 bases and J by 0 bases, with 7 bases of the junction left unmatched. As DNA, the CDR3 is TGCGCCAGCAGCCTATTGGCTAGCGGGAGCTCCTACAATGAGCAGTTCTTC. Translation gives CASSLLASGSSYNEQFF.

This chain uses TRBV7-2 with TRBJ2-1, with TRBD2 identical over 8 bases. Losses at the gene ends were 5 bases for V and 7 bases for J; bases not matched to a gene: 16. Germline values: CDR1 SGHTA, CDR2 FQGNSA. The CDR3 is 17 amino acids. In DNA form, the CDR3 reads TGTGCCAGCAGCCCACGTAAGTTCGGGACTAGGGGGAATGAGCAGTTCTTC. This codes for CASSPRKFGTRGNEQFF.

The chain has TRBV11-2 and TRBJ1-1; 8 nucleotides align to TRBD1. J lost 3 bases, V lost 4 bases, and 4 bases had no gene match. Per germline, CDR1 SGHAT and CDR2 FQNNGV. CDR3 size: 14 residues. The CDR3 reads CASSSRGLYTEAFF. The CDR3 nucleotides read TGTGCCAGCAGCTCCAGGGGGCTGTACACTGAAGCTTTCTTT.

The chain joins TRBV24-1 to TRBJ1-1, with TRBD1 matching 8 bases. Germline CDR1 KGHDR, CDR2 SFDVKD. The CDR3 extends over 16 amino acids. With V trimmed by 5 bases and J by 0 bases, 7 bases remained unmatched. For the CDR3, the DNA is TGTGCCACCAGTGCAGGGGGCGAGCTCTTGAACACTGAAGCTTTCTTT. Protein sequence: CATSAGGELLNTEAFF.

The sample holds a few counts of this clone. This chain uses TRBV11-2 with TRBJ1-4; possible D gene TRBD1, 6 bases. CDR1 is SGHAT and CDR2 is FQNNGV in the germline V gene. This CDR3 contains 19 residues. With 2 bases removed from V and 5 bases from J, the gap between germline ends came to 24 bases. The CDR3 coding sequence is TGTGCCAGCAGCTTACGGGGATCTCCTGCCGGGAGGGGGAATGAAAAACTGTTTTTT. Amino acid sequence: CASSLRGSPAGRGNEKLFF. The variable domain in full, with the rest retrieved from reference TRBV11-2 and TRBJ1-4, is EAGVAQSPRYKIIEKRQSVAFWCNPISGHATLYWYQQILGQGPKLLIQFQNNGVVDDSQLPKDRFSAERLKGVDSTLKIQPAKLEDSAVYLCASSLRGSPAGRGNEKLFFGSGTQLSVL.

This clone is a singleton in its sample. The gene calls are TRBV9 and TRBJ2-3; 12 bases line up with TRBD2. The CDR3 spans 17 residues. CDR1 is SGDLS and CDR2 is YYNGEE in the germline V gene. V trimming: 3 bases; J trimming: 4 bases; junction bases outside the gene matches: 9. The CDR3 sequence is CASSGYTSGGSADTQYF. In DNA form, the CDR3 reads TGTGCCAGCAGCGGATACACTAGCGGGGGGTCAGCAGATACGCAGTATTTT.

The table lists this clone with a count of one. The V call is TRBV9, the J call TRBJ1-2, with no clear D. The CDR3 sequence is 13 residues long. The germline V gene has CDR1 SGDLS and CDR2 YYNGEE. V lost 3 bases, J lost 7 bases, and 13 bases lay in between. The chain's CDR3 is CASSDTGEGGYTF. CDR3 bases: TGTGCCAGCAGCGATACCGGGGAGGGTGGCTACACCTTC. Drawing the rest from reference TRBV9 and TRBJ1-2, the complete variable domain is DSGVTQTPKHLITATGQRVTLRCSPRSGDLSVYWYQQSLDQGLQFLIQYYNGEERAKGNILERFSAQQFPDLHSELNLSSLELGDSALYFCASSDTGEGGYTFGSGTRLTVV.

The count of this clone is one. The CDR3 sequence: CASSQDREKQFF. The CDR3 bases are TGTGCCAGTAGCCAGGACAGGGAAAAGCAGTTCTTC. The chain recombines TRBV19 with TRBJ2-1; 8 bases fit TRBD1. The CDR3 runs to 12 residues. Germline loops: CDR1 LNHDA, CDR2 SQIVND (reference sequence). After removal of 6 bases from V and 11 bases from J, the junction contained 6 bases not matched to a gene.

The gene calls are TRBV7-9 and TRBJ1-1; 8 bases match TRBD1. From germline, CDR1 is SEHNR and CDR2 FQNEAQ (reference sequence). V shed 4 bases, J shed 11 bases, and the junction held 9 bases outside the gene matches. The CDR3 contains 13 residues. The CDR3 region is CASSSDRERGAFF. The CDR3 DNA reads TGTGCCAGCAGCTCGGACAGGGAGAGGGGGGCTTTCTTT.

The CDR3 DNA is TGTGCCAGCAGCCGCGGGGGGGACAATAATTCACCCCTCCACTTT. Protein sequence: CASSRGGDNNSPLHF. The chain employs TRBV5-4 and TRBJ1-6; TRBD1 is a possible D gene (6 bases). The V gene's germline CDR1 is SGHNT and CDR2 YYREEE (reference sequence). This CDR3 region has 15 residues. Trimming cost V 4 bases and J 5 bases, with 13 bases left between them.

The chain links TRBV6-1 to TRBJ1-5, with 9 bases aligning to TRBD1. The CDR3 consists of 16 residues. Germline loops: CDR1 MNHNS, CDR2 SASEGT. V lost 4 bases and J lost 3; bases outside the gene matches: 7. CDR3 sequence: CASSARNRGLNQPQHF. In DNA, the CDR3 is TGTGCCAGCAGTGCACGTAACAGGGGGCTCAATCAGCCCCAGCATTTT.

This chain uses TRBV5-1 with TRBJ2-3; TRBD2 matches at 12 bases. CDR1 and CDR2 (germline): SGHRS, YFSETQ. The CDR3 has 15 residues. With 4 bases clipped from V and 5 bases from J, the junction kept 5 bases outside the gene matches. As DNA, the CDR3 is TGCGCCAGCAGCCGACTAGCGGGAGTTGGAGATACGCAGTATTTT. It is translated as CASSRLAGVGDTQYF.

J is TRBJ2-1 and V is TRBV27; a possible D gene is TRBD1 (6 bases). V was pared by 6 bases and J by 5 bases, with 23 bases between. The CDR3 contains 17 residues. Germline V CDR1 and CDR2: MNHEY, SMNVEV (reference sequence). The CDR3 nucleotides are TGTGCCAGCAGCCGTAGAGTGTCAGTGACAGGTAACAATGAGCAGTTCTTC. The encoded protein is CASSRRVSVTGNNEQFF.

The rearrangement links TRBV29-1 to TRBJ1-2; D gene unclear. The CDR3 spans 12 residues. Germline loops: CDR1 SQVTM, CDR2 ANQGSEA. V lost 6 bases to trimming and J lost 8 bases, with 16 bases between them. CDR3 sequence (DNA): TGCAGCGTCCACCCAGGCACCGGAGGCTACACCTTC. Translating it yields CSVHPGTGGYTF.

The V gene is TRBV7-9, the J gene TRBJ1-4; no clear D gene. The CDR3 covers 14 residues. The germline V and J ends were trimmed by 5 bases and 4 bases, with 11 bases remaining between them. The germline CDR1 and CDR2 sequences are SEHNR and FQNEAQ (reference sequence). The CDR3 spells CASSPSGLNEKLFF. DNA for the CDR3: TGTGCCAGCAGCCCGTCTGGGCTTAATGAAAAACTGTTTTTT. Complete variable domain (other parts from reference TRBV7-9 and TRBJ1-4): DTGVSQNPRHKITKRGQNVTFRCDPISEHNRLYWYRQTLGQGPEFLTYFQNEAQLEKSRLLSDRFSAERPKGSFSTLEIQRTEQGDSAMYLCASSPSGLNEKLFFGSGTQLSVL.

The chain recombines TRBV7-6 with TRBJ2-7, with unresolved D. The germline V gene encodes CDR1 SGHVS and CDR2 FNYEAQ. The CDR3 is made up of 14 amino acids. V was pared by 1 base and J by 6 bases, with 13 bases between. CDR3 coding DNA: TGTGCCAGCAGCTTAGAGCGCCTCACCGGCGAGCAGTACTTC. Translation: CASSLERLTGEQYF.

The V call is TRBV12-5, the J call TRBJ2-1; TRBD2 matches 9 bases. Germline V gene data show CDR1 as LGHNT and CDR2 as FRNRAP. V lost 4 bases, J lost 6 bases, and 4 bases stayed unmatched. This CDR3 region has 14 residues. CDR3 coding DNA: TGTGCTAGTGGTTCATTGCGGGGGGGCAATGAGCAGTTCTTC. Protein sequence: CASGSLRGGNEQFF.

The rearrangement uses TRBV7-7 and TRBJ2-2; 9 bases line up with TRBD1. Germline V CDR1 and CDR2: SSHAT, FNYEAQ (reference sequence). The CDR3 length is 15 residues. V was pared by 1 base and J by 5 bases, with 2 bases of the junction left unmatched. For the CDR3, the DNA is TGTGCCAGCAGCTTAGGGGACAGGGCTACCGGGGAGCTGTTTTTT. Its protein is CASSLGDRATGELFF. The complete variable domain, with remaining parts taken from reference TRBV7-7 and TRBJ2-2, reads GAGVSQSPRYKVTKRGQDVTLRCDPISSHATLYWYQQALGQGPEFLTYFNYEAQPDKSGLPSDRFSAERPEGSISTLTIQRTEQRDSAMYRCASSLGDRATGELFFGEGSRLTVL.